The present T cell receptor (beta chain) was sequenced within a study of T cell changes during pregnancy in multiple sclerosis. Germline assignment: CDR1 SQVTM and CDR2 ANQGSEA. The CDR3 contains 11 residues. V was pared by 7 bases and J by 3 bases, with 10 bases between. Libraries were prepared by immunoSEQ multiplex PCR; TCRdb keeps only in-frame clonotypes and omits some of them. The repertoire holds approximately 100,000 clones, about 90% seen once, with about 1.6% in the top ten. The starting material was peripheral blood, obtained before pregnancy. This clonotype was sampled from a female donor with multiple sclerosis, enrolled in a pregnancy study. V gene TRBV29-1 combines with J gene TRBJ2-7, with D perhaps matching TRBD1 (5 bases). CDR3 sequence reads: CSATDSYEQYF. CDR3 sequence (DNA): TGCAGCGCCACTGACAGCTACGAGCAGTACTTC.